At least ten counts were recorded for the clone carrying this TCR beta chain. This sample stems from a study of T cells after yellow fever vaccination. Each CDR3 protein gets one entry after TCRdb re-called the 5' RACE reads with MiXCR. The table lists 110,000 to 150,000 distinct CDR3 sequences, under 8% of them singletons. Germline V gene data show CDR1 as LGHNA and CDR2 as YSLEER. The CDR3 is made up of 16 amino acids. Trimming took off 4 bases at V and 4 bases at J, with 16 bases between the two ends. This TCR derives from a man under 40 who received the YFV17D yellow fever vaccine. This sequence joins TRBV4-3 and TRBJ1-4, with D tentatively TRBD1 (5 bases). The sequencing used CD4+ T cells sorted from PBMCs, collected 10 days after the yellow fever booster vaccination. CDR3 residues: CASSPLTDRFNEKLFF. The DNA of the CDR3 is TGCGCCAGCAGCCCGCTAACAGACAGATTTAATGAAAAACTGTTTTTT.